This TCR beta chain was captured in a study of CXCR3-negative and CXCR3-positive naive CD8 T cells. Findings and caveats of the study: For naive cells, CXCR3-negative and CXCR3-positive subsets had similar TRBV-TRBJ usage; for memory cells, usage differed. The TRB CDR3s that CXCR3-positive naive cells carried were more hydrophobic than those of CXCR3-negative naive cells. The study found comparably high diversity in both naive subsets and much lower diversity in memory CD8+ cells.

The sorting of each CD8+ T cell subset was done in triplicate, at approximately 310,000 cells each. Naive cells were sorted as CD45RO-, CCR7+, CD27+ and CD95-. Concerning this clonotype: The antigen remains undetermined.

CDR1 MNHNS and CDR2 SASEGT come from the germline V gene. CDR3 length equals 14 residues. In preparing the TRB cDNA libraries, 5' RACE with UMI labels was used. TCRdb re-called the 5' RACE reads; one entry per CDR3 protein, DNA not given. This table lists approximately 120,000 distinct CDR3 sequences. Sequencing was done on a sample of naive CXCR3+ CD8+ T cells from blood. Subset noted: CD45RO-CCR7+CD27+CD95- naive CD8+ T cells expressing CXCR3 (TNR3+). The receptor's source is a human donor in good health. Some clones in this sample may be carry-over from other donors' samples. The chain is built from TRBV6-1 and TRBJ1-2. The CDR3 is CASSERVANYGYTF.